The rows below give T cell receptor beta chains drawn from one sample of a study of radiotherapy plus CTLA-4 blockade in lung cancer. TCRdb's table, derived via immunoSEQ multiplex PCR, lists solely in-frame clones and lacks some. The sample carries around 65,000 clones, approximately 80% recorded once. Here the sequenced sample was peripheral blood, taken from a patient treated with radiotherapy plus ipilimumab. Every receptor here comes from a human donor with non-small cell lung cancer who had a complete response to radiotherapy plus ipilimumab. Each CDR3 is given without its conserved first and last residue. The order of the fields is V gene, J gene, CDR3 protein.

TRBV27	TRBJ2-6	ASSSMGAGANVLT
TRBV4-1	TRBJ1-1	ASSSHRDRGLREPEAF
TRBV18	TRBJ2-1	ASSPPVRGLRGNEQF
TRBV25-1	TRBJ2-2	ASSVTGSNTGELF
TRBV4-1	TRBJ2-1	ASSQDHGSSYNEQF
TRBV7-2	TRBJ1-1	ASSPSAGNTEAF
TRBV5-1	TRBJ2-2	ASSENTGELF
TRBV6-6	TRBJ1-3	ASTLTAPGNTIY
TRBV10-2	TRBJ1-4	ASRKPATNEKLF
TRBV4-1	TRBJ2-3	ASSRDGGAGDTQY
TRBV28	TRBJ1-2	ASSRNKYGYT
TRBV30	TRBJ1-2	AWRDRGNYGYT
TRBV5-1	TRBJ2-1	ASSLDRAKYNEQF
TRBV6-5	TRBJ2-2	ASTISTSRGGELF
TRBV29-1	TRBJ1-1	SVAHGGSGTEAF
TRBV13	TRBJ2-1	ASRQDRLSNNEQF
TRBV25-1	TRBJ2-3	ASSGRTAFTDTQY
TRBV28	TRBJ1-2	ASTSVGRVIGYT
TRBV29-1	TRBJ2-2	SVAGLNTGELF
TRBV1	TRBJ2-3	TSSHERRPTDTQY
TRBV7-9	TRBJ2-5	ASRRTSGETQY
TRBV9	TRBJ1-5	ASSVSGAGQPQH
TRBV6-5	TRBJ2-3	ASSYSSGATTDTQY
TRBV6-6	TRBJ1-4	ASTGQINEKLF
TRBV7-8	TRBJ1-2	ASSLERAYGYT
TRBV5-4	TRBJ2-3	ASSFGRGLRTDTQY
TRBV27	TRBJ1-4	ASSSGGREKLF
TRBV7-7	TRBJ2-2	ASSSTGTGELF
TRBV10-2	TRBJ1-1	ASSEPTGIAEAF
TRBV7-9	TRBJ1-1	ASSPATDGAF
TRBV4-3	TRBJ1-5	ASSPKPPGGANFGQPQH
TRBV27	TRBJ1-4	ASRLSPVENEKLF
TRBV5-4	TRBJ1-6	ASSLEDSKFYNSPLH
TRBV4-1	TRBJ2-5	ASSLQETQY
TRBV7-6	TRBJ2-2	ASSLGQRGELF
TRBV7-7	TRBJ2-3	ASSLSDRGPTDTQY
TRBV18	TRBJ1-2	ASSPPLTGDYGYT
TRBV28	TRBJ1-1	ASSPPAGTGHTEAF
TRBV29-1	TRBJ2-5	SVATQETQY
TRBV6-5	TRBJ1-1	ASGRDTEAF
TRBV6-6	TRBJ2-5	ASSYRQGRQETQY
TRBV7-2	TRBJ1-1	ASSFRDRNTEAF
TRBV9	TRBJ2-3	ASSAAWGGPDTQY
TRBV19	TRBJ1-2	ASSITPGTADNYGYT
TRBV11-2	TRBJ1-2	ASTVGQSYYGYT
TRBV30	TRBJ2-1	ASPRHETDNEQF
TRBV12-5	TRBJ2-2	ASGFRAGELF
TRBV27	TRBJ1-6	ASRPMSQNSPLH
TRBV29-1	TRBJ1-1	SVGSAGYEAF
TRBV30	TRBJ2-4	AWSVLGQGKNIQY
TRBV27	TRBJ1-5	ASSKTGNAWGNQPQH
TRBV7-9	TRBJ1-2	ASSSPQDFYGYT
TRBV14	TRBJ2-7	ASSQVTGYGEQY
TRBV7-2	TRBJ2-2	ASSLFRPNTGELF